These T cell receptor beta chains were read from a single sample in a study of T cell changes during pregnancy in multiple sclerosis. The method was immunoSEQ multiplex PCR; TCRdb's version includes in-frame clones alone and lacks a portion of them. This repertoire shows roughly 48,000 clones, about 90% found once; its top ten account for 1% to 1.5%. The sequenced sample was CD4+ T cells from peripheral blood mononuclear cells, obtained in the second trimester of pregnancy. These receptors were taken from a female donor with multiple sclerosis, enrolled in a pregnancy study. The CDR3 runs from the conserved cysteine through the conserved F or W. D genes are given only for firm matches. Not all rows give a size; the values are once, few, many and, for expanded clones, a class.

>15|TRBD2|TRBJ2-3|.|TRBV7-9
CASSLVGRGTDTQYF
TGTGCCAGCAGCTTAGTGGGGAGGGGCACAGATACGCAGTATTTT
>13|TRBD1|TRBJ2-7|.|TRBV6-1
CASRPGQGNEQYF
TGTGCCAGTCGACCGGGACAGGGAAACGAGCAGTACTTC
>12|.|TRBJ1-2|.|TRBV7-9
CASSFGTGGYTF
TGTGCCAGCAGCTTCGGAACGGGTGGCTACACCTTC
>15|TRBD1|TRBJ1-5|.|TRBV4-2
CASSQEGQGRQPQHF
TGTGCCAGCAGCCAGGAGGGACAGGGGAGACAGCCCCAGCATTTT
>18|TRBD2|TRBJ2-1|.|TRBV5-4
CASSFGTSGRASYNEQFF
TGTGCCAGCAGCTTTGGGACTAGCGGGAGGGCCTCCTACAATGAGCAGTTCTTC
>15|.|TRBJ1-5|.|TRBV2
CASTARWESNQPQHF
TGTGCCAGCACCGCGAGGTGGGAGAGCAATCAGCCCCAGCATTTT
>15|.|TRBJ2-7|.|TRBV2
CASRQASHGSYEQYF
TGTGCCAGCAGACAGGCATCTCACGGCTCCTACGAGCAGTACTTC
>14|TRBD1|TRBJ1-1|.|TRBV6-1
CASSTGVPFTEAFF
TGTGCCAGCAGTACAGGGGTGCCCTTCACTGAAGCTTTCTTT
>13|.|TRBJ2-1|.|TRBV30
CAWSVESQGGQFF
TGTGCCTGGAGTGTAGAGTCCCAGGGAGGGCAGTTCTTC
>14|TRBD2|TRBJ2-7|.|TRBV6-1
CASRGLAGFHEQYF
TGTGCCAGCAGGGGACTAGCGGGATTCCACGAGCAGTACTTC
>16|.|TRBJ2-3|.|TRBV4-2
CASSQDRGLPTDTQYF
TGTGCCAGCAGCCAAGATAGGGGACTTCCCACAGATACGCAGTATTTT
>15|.|TRBJ2-2|.|TRBV9
CASSPAPADTGELFF
TGTGCCAGCAGCCCAGCGCCGGCCGACACCGGGGAGCTGTTTTTT
>17|TRBD2|TRBJ2-1|.|TRBV13
CASSLLGGGSSYNEQFF
TGTGCCAGCAGCTTATTGGGGGGAGGGAGCTCCTACAATGAGCAGTTCTTC
>15|TRBD2|TRBJ2-3|.|TRBV6-5
CASSINSGLADTQYF
TGTGCCAGCAGTATTAATAGCGGGTTGGCGGATACGCAGTATTTT
>18|TRBD1|TRBJ1-2|.|TRBV19
CASSRGTGDSSRGSGYTF
TGTGCCAGTAGTAGGGGCACGGGGGACAGCTCCCGTGGGAGTGGCTACACCTTC
>16|TRBD1|TRBJ1-2|.|TRBV28
CASDTGGAWLNYGYTF
TGTGCCAGCGATACAGGGGGGGCTTGGTTGAACTATGGCTACACCTTC
>15|.|TRBJ2-1|.|TRBV10-3
CAIRSPERSYNEQFF
TGTGCCATCAGAAGTCCGGAGCGGTCCTACAATGAGCAGTTCTTC
>13|.|TRBJ2-7|once|TRBV6-1
CASTYFNSYEQYF
TGTGCCAGCACATACTTTAACTCCTACGAGCAGTACTTC
>13|TRBD1|TRBJ2-1|.|TRBV12-5
CASGSRQQGRQFF
TGTGCTAGTGGTTCTCGGCAACAGGGGAGACAGTTCTTC
>16|TRBD2|TRBJ2-5|.|TRBV7-3
CASSPFGGGRQETQYF
TGTGCCAGCAGCCCCTTTGGGGGAGGGCGTCAAGAGACCCAGTACTTC
>15|TRBD2|TRBJ2-1|.|TRBV19
CASTVAGISYNEQFF
TGTGCCAGTACCGTAGCGGGGATCTCCTACAATGAGCAGTTCTTC
>13|TRBD1|TRBJ1-2|.|TRBV27
CASSPRTGGGYTF
TGTGCCAGCAGTCCTCGGACAGGTGGGGGCTACACCTTC
>14|TRBD2|TRBJ2-3|few|TRBV25-1
CASTHWGGTDTQYF
TGTGCCAGCACTCACTGGGGAGGGACAGATACGCAGTATTTT
>15|.|TRBJ1-4|.|TRBV30
CAWSSQGATNEKLFF
TGTGCCTGGAGTTCCCAGGGTGCGACTAATGAAAAACTGTTTTTT
>14|.|TRBJ2-2|.|TRBV19
CASSVQGNTGELFF
TGTGCCAGTAGTGTACAGGGGAACACCGGGGAGCTGTTTTTT
>15|.|TRBJ1-1|.|TRBV11-1
CASSLERRGNTEAFF
TGTGCCAGCAGCTTAGAGCGAAGGGGGAACACTGAAGCTTTCTTT
>13|TRBD1|TRBJ1-2|once|TRBV5-6
CASRSQGRDGYTF
TGTGCCAGCAGGTCACAGGGGCGGGATGGCTACACCTTC
>15|TRBD1|TRBJ2-3|.|TRBV9
CASSVRTGDTDTQYF
TGTGCCAGCAGCGTACGGACAGGGGACACAGATACGCAGTATTTT
>14|TRBD2|TRBJ2-7|.|TRBV28
CASSRLAGNYEQYF
TGTGCCAGCAGCCGACTAGCGGGTAACTACGAGCAGTACTTC
>15|.|TRBJ1-5|once|TRBV6-5
CASSYSTGENQPQHF
TGTGCCAGCAGTTACTCGACGGGGGAGAATCAGCCCCAGCATTTT
>14|.|TRBJ2-7|.|TRBV5-4
CASRSQGSGFEQYF
TGTGCCAGCAGATCACAGGGTTCAGGCTTCGAGCAGTACTTC
>13|.|TRBJ1-2|.|TRBV23-1
CASSPDSHYGYTF
TGCGCCAGCAGTCCAGACAGTCACTATGGCTACACCTTC
>11|.|TRBJ2-1|.|TRBV5-1
CASSLELEQFF
TGCGCCAGCAGCTTGGAACTAGAGCAGTTCTTC
>14|.|TRBJ1-2|.|TRBV6-5
CASSYHRENYGYTF
TGTGCCAGCAGTTACCACAGGGAGAACTATGGCTACACCTTC
>17|TRBD2|TRBJ2-1|.|TRBV19
CASPQGLALPSYNEQFF
TGTGCCAGCCCCCAGGGACTAGCACTCCCCTCCTACAATGAGCAGTTCTTC
>14|.|TRBJ1-1|.|TRBV5-1
CASSLAFEGAEAFF
TGCGCCAGCAGCTTGGCGTTCGAGGGGGCTGAAGCTTTCTTT
>16|.|TRBJ1-2|.|TRBV19
CASSIGKGSGNYGYTF
TGTGCCAGTAGTATAGGTAAAGGGAGTGGTAACTATGGCTACACCTTC
>17|TRBD2|TRBJ2-1|.|TRBV5-1
CASSLQLAGSSYNEQFF
TGCGCCAGCAGCTTACAACTAGCGGGGAGCTCCTACAATGAGCAGTTCTTC
>15|TRBD2|TRBJ2-1|few|TRBV7-3
CASSFSGSSYNEQFF
TGTGCCAGCAGCTTTAGCGGGAGCTCCTACAATGAGCAGTTCTTC
>22|TRBD2|TRBJ2-1|.|TRBV4-3
CASTGPFLAGDHAVGSYNEQFF
TGCGCCAGCACAGGGCCTTTTTTGGCGGGAGACCATGCAGTGGGGTCCTACAATGAGCAGTTCTTC
>15|TRBD2|TRBJ2-7|.|TRBV7-9
CASSSGLAGGYEQYF
TGTGCCAGCAGCTCGGGACTAGCGGGAGGGTACGAGCAGTACTTC